These 14 T cell receptor beta chains came from one sample sequenced in a study of shared clonotypes between healthy human individuals. Libraries were prepared by immunoSEQ multiplex PCR; TCRdb keeps only in-frame clonotypes and omits some of them. This table has roughly 300,000 clones, about nine tenths appearing once. The sequencing input was memory CD8+ T cells sorted from blood. As to subset: CD45RO+ cells pooled with CCR7-negative TemRA cells. These receptors were taken from a young man in good health.

The rearrangement joins TRBV4-1 to TRBJ2-7; either TRBD1 or TRBD2 may supply D (5 bases each). CDR1 is MGHRA and CDR2 is YSYEKL in the germline V gene. This CDR3 spans 16 amino acids. V was cut by 4 bases and J by 0 bases, with 16 bases left in between. The CDR3: CASSPLGTPSSYEQYF. The CDR3 nucleotides are TGCGCCAGCAGCCCCCTAGGGACGCCGAGCTCCTACGAGCAGTACTTC.

The chain is built from TRBV11-2 and TRBJ2-7, with no clear D. Trimming stripped 4 bases from V and 2 bases from J, with 12 bases between. The CDR3 runs to 14 residues. Germline loops: CDR1 SGHAT, CDR2 FQNNGV. CDR3 nucleotides: TGTGCCAGCAGCTACGGCGGTCCGACCTACGAGCAGTACTTC. Protein product: CASSYGGPTYEQYF. Based on the CDR3 plus reference TRBV11-2 and TRBJ2-7, the full variable domain is EAGVAQSPRYKIIEKRQSVAFWCNPISGHATLYWYQQILGQGPKLLIQFQNNGVVDDSQLPKDRFSAERLKGVDSTLKIQPAKLEDSAVYLCASSYGGPTYEQYFGPGTRLTVT.

This chain joins TRBV5-8 and TRBJ2-7; no definite D call. This CDR3 region has 12 residues. The V end lost 1 base, the J end lost 3 bases, and 5 bases lay between the germline ends. CDR1 is SGHTS and CDR2 is YDEGEE in the germline V gene. In DNA form, the CDR3 reads TGTGCCAGCAGCTTGACCGTCTACGAGCAGTACTTC. It is translated as CASSLTVYEQYF.

The genes are TRBV19 and TRBJ1-5; no firm D call. V lost 6 bases and J 6 bases, leaving 18 bases between the germline ends. Germline assignment: CDR1 LNHDA and CDR2 SQIVND (reference sequence). CDR3 length: 15 residues. CDR3 protein: CASRALLGRSQPQHF. The CDR3 coding sequence is TGTGCCAGTAGGGCCCTTCTTGGTAGAAGTCAGCCCCAGCATTTT.

The chain links TRBV30 to TRBJ2-7; 14 bases map to TRBD2. CDR1 and CDR2 (germline): GTSNPN, SVGIG (reference sequence). The CDR3 is made up of 19 amino acids. V was pared by 3 bases and J by 0 bases, with 13 bases of the junction left unmatched. DNA of the CDR3: TGTGCCTGGAGACCTAATCCCGGGACTAGCGGGGGACCCTCCTACGAGCAGTACTTC. Protein product: CAWRPNPGTSGGPSYEQYF.

V and J are TRBV7-9 and TRBJ2-1; TRBD2 matches at 14 bases. The CDR3 loop spans 16 amino acids. V lost 5 bases, J lost 9 bases, and 9 bases stayed unmatched. The germline gives CDR1 SEHNR, CDR2 FQNEAQ (reference sequence). The CDR3 region has the DNA TGTGCCAGCAGCCCGGGGCTGGGACTAGCGGGAGCTGAGCAGTTCTTC. It yields the protein CASSPGLGLAGAEQFF.

This chain links TRBV27 with TRBJ2-7; D is possibly TRBD1 (6 bases). Trimming pared 6 bases from V and 0 bases from J, leaving 12 bases between. The CDR3 extends over 14 amino acids. Germline V gives CDR1 MNHEY, CDR2 SMNVEV (reference sequence). CDR3 residues: CASSLGGYSYEQYF. CDR3 coding DNA: TGTGCCAGCAGCCTAGGGGGTTACTCCTACGAGCAGTACTTC.

The chain employs TRBV6-1 and TRBJ2-7, with 7 nucleotides matching TRBD1. The CDR3 spans 14 residues. The germline V gene encodes CDR1 MNHNS and CDR2 SASEGT. The J segment lost 0 bases and the V segment lost 6 bases, leaving 5 bases of the junction unmatched. CDR3: CASSFRDSSYEQYF. In nucleotides, the CDR3 is TGTGCCAGCAGCTTCCGGGACAGCTCCTACGAGCAGTACTTC.

The genes are TRBV27 and TRBJ2-5; D perhaps matches TRBD2 (5 bases). The V gene lost 4 bases and the J gene lost 5 bases, with 8 bases spanning the gap. The CDR3 contains 12 residues. The germline CDR1 and CDR2 sequences are MNHEY and SMNVEV (reference sequence). CDR3 nucleotides: TGTGCCAGCAGTTCCCCGGGGGAGACCCAGTACTTC. Its protein product is CASSSPGETQYF.

This chain connects TRBV5-8 to TRBJ2-2; 7 bases are a match to TRBD1. V was clipped by 4 bases and J by 5 bases; unmatched bases: 11. CDR1 is SGHTS, CDR2 YDEGEE, per germline. This CDR3 spans 16 amino acids. CDR3 protein: CASSPNRDSITGELFF. CDR3 sequence (DNA): TGTGCCAGCAGCCCCAACCGGGACAGCATTACCGGGGAGCTGTTTTTT.

The chain joins TRBV25-1 to TRBJ2-1, with D possibly TRBD2 on 5 matching bases. CDR1 is MGHDK, CDR2 SYGVNS, per germline. With 5 bases removed from V and 0 bases from J, the gap between germline ends came to 5 bases. The CDR3 loop spans 13 amino acids. In nucleotides, the CDR3 is TGTGCCAGCAGTCGGGGCTCCTACAATGAGCAGTTCTTC. It codes for CASSRGSYNEQFF.

The chain combines TRBV27 with TRBJ2-7; D is perhaps TRBD2 (5 bases). V lost 5 bases, J lost 9 bases, and 20 bases lay in between. CDR3 length: 14 residues. The germline V gene encodes CDR1 MNHEY and CDR2 SMNVEV (reference sequence). CDR3 residues: CASSLGGSLGGQYF. The CDR3 bases are TGTGCCAGCAGTCTAGGCGGATCCCTAGGAGGGCAGTACTTC.

The chain links TRBV13 to TRBJ2-7; D unclear. Trimming shortened V by 1 base and J by 2 bases, and 9 bases separated the two germline ends. From germline, CDR1 is PRHDT and CDR2 FYEKMQ (reference sequence). The CDR3 is made up of 14 amino acids. Here the CDR3 reads CASSLEGSPYEQYF. The DNA of the CDR3 is TGTGCCAGCAGCTTAGAAGGCAGCCCCTACGAGCAGTACTTC.

The genes are TRBV9 and TRBJ1-4, with no clear D. Trimming cost V 4 bases and J 0 bases, with 10 bases left between them. The CDR3 runs 15 residues. CDR1 SGDLS and CDR2 YYNGEE come from the germline V gene. This CDR3 reads CASSRGFTTNEKLFF. CDR3 bases: TGTGCCAGCAGCAGAGGGTTTACAACTAATGAAAAACTGTTTTTT.